The entry that follows covers one T cell receptor (beta chain) sequence. This entry is derived from a study of blood T cell repertoires in COVID-19. Study context: The origin of the acute and convalescent COVID-19 samples was the United States, Italy and Spain. Sample material is recorded as cDNA or gDNA derived from T cells, B-cell-depleted T cells, or PBMCs.

Trimming cost V 4 bases and J 5 bases; bases outside gene matches: 10. The CDR3 runs 15 residues. Germline CDR1 reads SGHTA; CDR2 reads FQGTGA. TCRdb keeps only in-frame clones here, not all; method: immunoSEQ multiplex PCR. In the table there are over 450,000 clones, 75% to 90% of which are singletons. The sequencing sample was made of peripheral blood. The V gene is TRBV7-3, the J gene TRBJ2-5; 7 bases map to TRBD1. This receptor was obtained from a man between 18 and 29 years old with COVID-19, enrolled during active disease. The CDR3 DNA reads as TGTGCCAGCAGCTCCCAGGGGGTCTCGGGGGAGACCCAGTACTTC. This codes for CASSSQGVSGETQYF.